A selection of T cell receptor beta chains follows, all from one sample in a study of blood T cell repertoires in COVID-19. Sequenced by immunoSEQ multiplex PCR; TCRdb stores in-frame clones only, minus some. This sample has 180,000 or so clones, with about 83% found just once. The sequenced material came from peripheral blood. These receptors were obtained from a person in their 70s with COVID-19, enrolled during active disease. The CDR3 runs from the conserved cysteine through the conserved F or W. The order of the fields is V gene, J gene, clone size, D gene, CDR3 DNA, CDR3 protein. The D gene is left open where the match is weak. Only part of the rows carry a size: once, few, many, or a class if the clone is expanded.

V gene: TRBV2
J gene: TRBJ1-1
clone size: .
D gene: .
CDR3 DNA: TGTGCCAGCAGTGACAGGCCCTTGCGGGCAGCTTTCTTT
CDR3 protein: CASSDRPLRAAFF

V gene: TRBV11-2
J gene: TRBJ2-3
clone size: .
D gene: TRBD2
CDR3 DNA: TGTGCCAGCAGCGGCCAACTAGCGCTGCTCACAGATACGCAGTATTTT
CDR3 protein: CASSGQLALLTDTQYF

V gene: TRBV6-5
J gene: TRBJ1-2
clone size: .
D gene: .
CDR3 DNA: TGTGCCAGCAGTTACTCCTACAGGTTCGGGGGCTATGGCTACACCTTC
CDR3 protein: CASSYSYRFGGYGYTF

V gene: TRBV7-8
J gene: TRBJ2-2
clone size: .
D gene: TRBD2
CDR3 DNA: TGTGCCAGCAGCCCCCCCGTGGGGAGGGCTGGCACCGGGGAGCTGTTTTTT
CDR3 protein: CASSPPVGRAGTGELFF

V gene: TRBV12-3/TRBV12-4
J gene: TRBJ1-6
clone size: .
D gene: .
CDR3 DNA: TGTGCCAGCAGTTTGACAGGTCATTCACCCCTCCACTTT
CDR3 protein: CASSLTGHSPLHF

V gene: TRBV2
J gene: TRBJ2-2
clone size: .
D gene: .
CDR3 DNA: TGTGCCAGCAGTTACAGGGAAAACACCGGGGAGCTGTTTTTT
CDR3 protein: CASSYRENTGELFF

V gene: TRBV6-5
J gene: TRBJ1-1
clone size: .
D gene: .
CDR3 DNA: TGTGCCAGCAGTTACTTTTCGGAGGTGGACACTGAAGCTTTCTTT
CDR3 protein: CASSYFSEVDTEAFF

V gene: TRBV18
J gene: TRBJ1-1
clone size: .
D gene: TRBD1
CDR3 DNA: TGTGCCAGCTCACCACAGGGACAGATCAACATGAACACTGAAGCTTTCTTT
CDR3 protein: CASSPQGQINMNTEAFF

V gene: TRBV3-1/TRBV3-2
J gene: TRBJ1-2
clone size: .
D gene: .
CDR3 DNA: TGTGCCAGCAGCCAAGGGCGGGGGCCTGGGGACGGCTACACCTTC
CDR3 protein: CASSQGRGPGDGYTF

V gene: TRBV19
J gene: TRBJ2-2
clone size: once
D gene: TRBD1
CDR3 DNA: TGTGCCAGTAGTAACCTACAGGGGGTCACCGGGGAGCTGTTTTTT
CDR3 protein: CASSNLQGVTGELFF

V gene: TRBV19
J gene: TRBJ2-3
clone size: .
D gene: .
CDR3 DNA: TGTGCCAGTAGTATAGTTTCGGGGGGCACAGATACGCAGTATTTT
CDR3 protein: CASSIVSGGTDTQYF

V gene: TRBV9
J gene: TRBJ2-5
clone size: .
D gene: TRBD1
CDR3 DNA: TGTGCCAGCAGCGGCGGACAGGCCCAAGAGACCCAGTACTTC
CDR3 protein: CASSGGQAQETQYF

V gene: TRBV28
J gene: TRBJ1-5
clone size: .
D gene: .
CDR3 DNA: TGTGCCAGCAGCCACCCCCGGGGGGGCGGCAATCAGCCCCAGCATTTT
CDR3 protein: CASSHPRGGGNQPQHF

V gene: TRBV24-1
J gene: TRBJ2-5
clone size: .
D gene: TRBD1
CDR3 DNA: TGTGCCACCAGTGATACCCAGGGGGCCGTATTGGAGACCCAGTACTTC
CDR3 protein: CATSDTQGAVLETQYF

V gene: TRBV6-6
J gene: TRBJ1-6
clone size: .
D gene: TRBD1
CDR3 DNA: TGTGCCAGCAGTCTCCAGACAGGGACGGATTCACCCCTCCACTTT
CDR3 protein: CASSLQTGTDSPLHF

V gene: TRBV2
J gene: TRBJ2-1
clone size: .
D gene: TRBD1
CDR3 DNA: TGTGCCAGCAGGGACGGGACAGGGACCTACAATGAGCAGTTCTTC
CDR3 protein: CASRDGTGTYNEQFF

V gene: TRBV19
J gene: TRBJ1-2
clone size: few
D gene: .
CDR3 DNA: TGTGCCAGTAGTATAGCAAACAGTTTGAACTATGGCTACACCTTC
CDR3 protein: CASSIANSLNYGYTF

V gene: TRBV27
J gene: TRBJ2-2
clone size: .
D gene: .
CDR3 DNA: TGTGCCAGCAAACCCGGCGCGGGTCTCAACACCGGGGAGCTGTTTTTT
CDR3 protein: CASKPGAGLNTGELFF

V gene: TRBV9
J gene: TRBJ1-6
clone size: .
D gene: .
CDR3 DNA: TGTGCCAGCAGCGTAGGAGTCTTAGGGGAATTCTCCCTCCACTTT
CDR3 protein: CASSVGVLGEFSLHF

V gene: TRBV7-9
J gene: TRBJ2-5
clone size: .
D gene: TRBD2
CDR3 DNA: TGTGCCAGCAGCTTAAGGGAGGGCCGGCGCGAGACCCAGTACTTC
CDR3 protein: CASSLREGRRETQYF

V gene: TRBV6-6
J gene: TRBJ2-3
clone size: .
D gene: TRBD2
CDR3 DNA: TGTGCCAGCAAAATCTCCGGGACTAGGGGAGATACGCAGTATTTT
CDR3 protein: CASKISGTRGDTQYF

V gene: TRBV5-1
J gene: TRBJ2-1
clone size: .
D gene: TRBD2
CDR3 DNA: TGCGCCAGCAGCTTACAGACTAGCGGGAGTCTCGAGCAGTTCTTC
CDR3 protein: CASSLQTSGSLEQFF

V gene: TRBV6-2/TRBV6-3
J gene: TRBJ2-1
clone size: .
D gene: TRBD2
CDR3 DNA: TGTGCCAGCAGCCGACAAACTAGCGCCGGATACAATGAGCAGTTCTTC
CDR3 protein: CASSRQTSAGYNEQFF

V gene: TRBV7-2
J gene: TRBJ1-5
clone size: .
D gene: .
CDR3 DNA: TGTGCCAGCAGCCCGGGTGGCCTTATCGGCAATCAGCCCCAGCATTTT
CDR3 protein: CASSPGGLIGNQPQHF

V gene: TRBV5-1
J gene: TRBJ2-6
clone size: .
D gene: .
CDR3 DNA: TGCGCCAGCAGCGCCGCGGGGCACTCTGGGGCCAACGTCCTGACTTTC
CDR3 protein: CASSAAGHSGANVLTF

V gene: TRBV19
J gene: TRBJ1-2
clone size: .
D gene: .
CDR3 DNA: TGTGCCAGTAGGCCACTGCCCCCAGGGATCTATGGCTACACCTTC
CDR3 protein: CASRPLPPGIYGYTF

V gene: TRBV29-1
J gene: TRBJ1-4
clone size: .
D gene: .
CDR3 DNA: TGCAGCGCTTCAACCCAAGGAGGGACTAATGAAAAACTGTTTTTT
CDR3 protein: CSASTQGGTNEKLFF

V gene: TRBV11-2
J gene: TRBJ2-3
clone size: .
D gene: TRBD2
CDR3 DNA: TGTGCCAGCAGCAGCGTAATAGCGGGAGCCTCAGATACGCAGTATTTT
CDR3 protein: CASSSVIAGASDTQYF

V gene: TRBV19
J gene: TRBJ1-1
clone size: .
D gene: TRBD1
CDR3 DNA: TGTGCCAGTAGTGAGGACAGGGGCACTGAAGCTTTCTTT
CDR3 protein: CASSEDRGTEAFF

V gene: TRBV12-3/TRBV12-4
J gene: TRBJ2-2
clone size: .
D gene: .
CDR3 DNA: TGTGCCAGCAGCCGACATAACACCGGGGAGCTGTTTTTT
CDR3 protein: CASSRHNTGELFF

V gene: TRBV25-1
J gene: TRBJ2-1
clone size: .
D gene: TRBD2
CDR3 DNA: TGTGCCAGCAGCGCCGCGGGGGTGGCCTACAATGAGCAGTTCTTC
CDR3 protein: CASSAAGVAYNEQFF